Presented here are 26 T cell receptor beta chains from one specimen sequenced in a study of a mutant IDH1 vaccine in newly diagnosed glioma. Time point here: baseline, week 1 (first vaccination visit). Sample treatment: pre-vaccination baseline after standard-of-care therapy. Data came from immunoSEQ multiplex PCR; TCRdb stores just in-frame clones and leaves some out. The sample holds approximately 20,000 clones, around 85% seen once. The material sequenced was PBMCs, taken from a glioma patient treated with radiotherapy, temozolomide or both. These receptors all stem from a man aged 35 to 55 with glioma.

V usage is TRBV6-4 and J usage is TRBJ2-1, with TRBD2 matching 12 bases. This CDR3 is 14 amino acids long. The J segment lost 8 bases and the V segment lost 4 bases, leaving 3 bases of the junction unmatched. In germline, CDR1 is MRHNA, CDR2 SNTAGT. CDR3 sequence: CASSAGTSGHEQFF. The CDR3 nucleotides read TGTGCCAGCAGTGCCGGGACTAGCGGGCATGAGCAGTTCTTC.

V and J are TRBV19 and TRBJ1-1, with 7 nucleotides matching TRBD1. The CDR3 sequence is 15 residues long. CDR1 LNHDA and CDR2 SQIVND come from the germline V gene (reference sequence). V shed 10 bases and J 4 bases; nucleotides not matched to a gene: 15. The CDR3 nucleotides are TGTGCCACCCAGAGGGAGACAGGGATTTTCACTGAAGCTTTCTTT. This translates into CATQRETGIFTEAFF. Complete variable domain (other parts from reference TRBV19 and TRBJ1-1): DGGITQSPKYLFRKEGQNVTLSCEQNLNHDAMYWYRQDPGQGLRLIYYSQIVNDFQKGDIAEGYSVSREKKESFPLTVTSAQKNPTAFYLCATQRETGIFTEAFFGQGTRLTVV.

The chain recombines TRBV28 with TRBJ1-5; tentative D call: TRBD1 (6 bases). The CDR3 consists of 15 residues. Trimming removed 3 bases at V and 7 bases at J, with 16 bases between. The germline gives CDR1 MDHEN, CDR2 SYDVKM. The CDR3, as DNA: TGTGCCAGCAGTTTTAAGTCTCAAGGGGGGCAGCCCCAGCATTTT. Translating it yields CASSFKSQGGQPQHF.

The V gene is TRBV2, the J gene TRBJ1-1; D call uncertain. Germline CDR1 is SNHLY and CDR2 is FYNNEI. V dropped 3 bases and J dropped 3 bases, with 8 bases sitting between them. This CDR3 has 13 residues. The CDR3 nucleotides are TGTGCCAGCAGTGACAGATACCACACTGAAGCTTTCTTT. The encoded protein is CASSDRYHTEAFF. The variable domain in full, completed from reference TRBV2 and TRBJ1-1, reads EPEVTQTPSHQVTQMGQEVILRCVPISNHLYFYWYRQILGQKVEFLVSFYNNEISEKSEIFDDQFSVERPDGSNFTLKIRSTKLEDSAMYFCASSDRYHTEAFFGQGTRLTVV.

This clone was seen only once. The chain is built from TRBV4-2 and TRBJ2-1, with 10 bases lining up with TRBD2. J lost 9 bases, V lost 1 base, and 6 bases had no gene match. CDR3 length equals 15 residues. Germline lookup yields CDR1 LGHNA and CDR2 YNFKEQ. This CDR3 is CASSQVPSGSSEQFF. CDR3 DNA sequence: TGTGCCAGCAGCCAAGTGCCTAGCGGGAGTAGTGAGCAGTTCTTC.

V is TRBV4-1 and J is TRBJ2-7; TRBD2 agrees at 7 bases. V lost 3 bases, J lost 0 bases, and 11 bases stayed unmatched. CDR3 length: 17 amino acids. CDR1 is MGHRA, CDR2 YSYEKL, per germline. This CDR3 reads CASSQTWGSGASYEQYV. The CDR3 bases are TGCGCCAGCAGCCAGACCTGGGGAAGCGGGGCCTCCTACGAGCAGTACGTC.

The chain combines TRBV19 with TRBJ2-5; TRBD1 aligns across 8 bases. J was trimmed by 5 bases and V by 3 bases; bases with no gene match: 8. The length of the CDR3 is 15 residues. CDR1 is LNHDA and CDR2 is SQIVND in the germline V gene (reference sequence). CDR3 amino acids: CASSMSTGDLETQYF. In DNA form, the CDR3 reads TGTGCCAGTAGTATGTCGACAGGGGACTTGGAGACCCAGTACTTC.

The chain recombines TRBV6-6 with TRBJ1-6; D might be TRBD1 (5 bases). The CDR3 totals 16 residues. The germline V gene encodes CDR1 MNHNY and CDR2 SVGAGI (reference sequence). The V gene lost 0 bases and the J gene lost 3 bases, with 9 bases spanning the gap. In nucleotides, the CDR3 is TGTGCCAGCAGTTACTCGATGCAGGGCTATAATTCACCCCTCCACTTT. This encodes CASSYSMQGYNSPLHF.

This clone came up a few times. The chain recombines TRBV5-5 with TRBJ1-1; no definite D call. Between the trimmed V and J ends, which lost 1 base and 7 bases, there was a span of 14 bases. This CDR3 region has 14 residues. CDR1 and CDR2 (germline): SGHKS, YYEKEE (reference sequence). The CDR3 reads CASSLSQTTIEAFF. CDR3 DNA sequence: TGTGCCAGCAGCTTGTCGCAGACTACAATTGAAGCTTTCTTT.

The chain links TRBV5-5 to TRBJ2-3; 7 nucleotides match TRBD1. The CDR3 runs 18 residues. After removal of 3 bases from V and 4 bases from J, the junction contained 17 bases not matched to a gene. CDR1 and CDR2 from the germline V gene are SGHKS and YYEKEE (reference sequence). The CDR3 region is CASSSQALYRGRADTQYF. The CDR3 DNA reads TGTGCCAGCAGCTCCCAAGCGCTCTACAGGGGCAGGGCAGATACGCAGTATTTT. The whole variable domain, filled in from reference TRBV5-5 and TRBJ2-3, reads DAGVTQSPTHLIKTRGQQVTLRCSPISGHKSVSWYQQVLGQGPQFIFQYYEKEERGRGNFPDRFSARQFPNYSSELNVNALLLGDSALYLCASSSQALYRGRADTQYFGPGTRLTVL.

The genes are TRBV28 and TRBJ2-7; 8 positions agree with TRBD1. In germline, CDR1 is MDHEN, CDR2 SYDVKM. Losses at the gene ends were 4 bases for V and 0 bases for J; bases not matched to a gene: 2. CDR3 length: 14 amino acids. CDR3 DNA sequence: TGTGCCAGCAGTTGGACAGGGCCCTCCTACGAGCAGTACTTC. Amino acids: CASSWTGPSYEQYF.

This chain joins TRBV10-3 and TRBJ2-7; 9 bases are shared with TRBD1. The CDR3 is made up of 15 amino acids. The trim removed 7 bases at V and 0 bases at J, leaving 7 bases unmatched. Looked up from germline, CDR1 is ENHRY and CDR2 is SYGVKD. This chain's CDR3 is CAITNRGLNSYEQYF. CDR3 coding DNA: TGTGCCATCACCAACAGGGGGCTAAACTCCTACGAGCAGTACTTC.

The CDR3 DNA reads TGTGCCAGCTCACCAACTTACAGAGGCTCTGGAAACACCATATATTTT. It encodes CASSPTYRGSGNTIYF. The V and J genes are TRBV18 and TRBJ1-3; D call uncertain. There are 16 residues in the CDR3. The germline V and J ends were trimmed by 2 bases and 0 bases, with 11 bases remaining between them. CDR1 KGHSH and CDR2 LQKENI come from the germline V gene.

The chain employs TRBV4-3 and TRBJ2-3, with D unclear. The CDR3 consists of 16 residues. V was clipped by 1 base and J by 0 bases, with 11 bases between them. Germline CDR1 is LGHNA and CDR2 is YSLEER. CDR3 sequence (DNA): TGCGCCAGCAGCCAAGGGTCGGCGAGAAGCACAGATACGCAGTATTTT. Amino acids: CASSQGSARSTDTQYF.

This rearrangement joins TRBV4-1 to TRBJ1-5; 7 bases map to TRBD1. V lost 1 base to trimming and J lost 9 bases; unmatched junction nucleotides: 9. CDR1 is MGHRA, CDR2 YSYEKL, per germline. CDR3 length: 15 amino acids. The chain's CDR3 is CASSQATGSQGPQHF. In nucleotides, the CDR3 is TGCGCCAGCAGCCAAGCGACAGGGAGTCAAGGGCCCCAGCATTTT.

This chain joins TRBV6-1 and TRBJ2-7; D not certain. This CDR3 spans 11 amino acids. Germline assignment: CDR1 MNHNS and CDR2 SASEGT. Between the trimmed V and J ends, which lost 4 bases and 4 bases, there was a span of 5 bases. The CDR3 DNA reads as TGTGCCAGCAGTGGCAGGTACGAGCAGTACTTC. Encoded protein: CASSGRYEQYF.

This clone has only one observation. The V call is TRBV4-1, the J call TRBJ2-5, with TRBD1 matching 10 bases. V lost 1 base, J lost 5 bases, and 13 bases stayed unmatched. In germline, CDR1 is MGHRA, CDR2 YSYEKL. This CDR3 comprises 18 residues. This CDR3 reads CASSQVSPTGGRRETQYF. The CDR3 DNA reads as TGCGCCAGCAGCCAAGTAAGCCCGACAGGGGGCCGGAGGGAGACCCAGTACTTC.

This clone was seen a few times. CDR3 sequence: CASSPAGGPTYEQYF. The CDR3 bases are TGTGCCAGCAGCCCAGCTGGGGGTCCGACCTACGAGCAGTACTTC. The J gene is TRBJ2-7, the V gene TRBV9; D is perhaps TRBD1 or TRBD2 (5 bases each). CDR1 is SGDLS and CDR2 is YYNGEE in the germline V gene. V was pared by 4 bases and J by 2 bases, with 16 bases between. This CDR3 has 15 amino acids.

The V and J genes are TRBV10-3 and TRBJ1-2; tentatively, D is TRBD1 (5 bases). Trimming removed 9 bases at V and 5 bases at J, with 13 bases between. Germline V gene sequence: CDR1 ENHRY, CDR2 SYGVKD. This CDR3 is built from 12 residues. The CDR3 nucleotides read TGTGCCATACGAGGGGCGGATTATGGCTACACCTTC. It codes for CAIRGADYGYTF.

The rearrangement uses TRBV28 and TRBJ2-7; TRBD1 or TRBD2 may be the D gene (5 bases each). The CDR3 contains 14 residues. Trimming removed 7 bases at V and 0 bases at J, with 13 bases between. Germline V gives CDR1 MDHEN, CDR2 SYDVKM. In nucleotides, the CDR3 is TGTGCCAGCACCTGGGACGGCGACTCCTACGAGCAGTACTTC. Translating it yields CASTWDGDSYEQYF. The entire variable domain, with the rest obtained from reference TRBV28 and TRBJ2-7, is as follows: DVKVTQSSRYLVKRTGEKVFLECVQDMDHENMFWYRQDPGLGLRLIYFSYDVKMKEKGDIPEGYSVSREKKERFSLILESASTNQTSMYLCASTWDGDSYEQYFGPGTRLTVT.

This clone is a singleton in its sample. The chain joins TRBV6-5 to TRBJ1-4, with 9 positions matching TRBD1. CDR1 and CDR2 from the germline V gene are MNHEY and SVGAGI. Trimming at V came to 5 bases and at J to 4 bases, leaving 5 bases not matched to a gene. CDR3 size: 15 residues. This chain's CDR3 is CASSPPGQGNEKLFF. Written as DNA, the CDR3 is TGTGCCAGCAGTCCCCCGGGACAGGGTAATGAAAAACTGTTTTTT.

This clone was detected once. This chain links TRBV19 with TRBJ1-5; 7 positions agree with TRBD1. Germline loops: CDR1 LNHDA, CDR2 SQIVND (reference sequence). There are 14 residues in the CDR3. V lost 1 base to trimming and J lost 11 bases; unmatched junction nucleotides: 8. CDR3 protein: CASSIGQGSISQHF. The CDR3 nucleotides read TGTGCCAGTAGTATAGGACAGGGTTCTATATCCCAGCATTTT.

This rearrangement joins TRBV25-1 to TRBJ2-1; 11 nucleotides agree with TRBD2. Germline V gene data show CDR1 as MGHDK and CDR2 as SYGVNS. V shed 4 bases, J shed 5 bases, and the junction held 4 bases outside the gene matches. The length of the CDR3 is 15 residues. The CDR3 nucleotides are TGTGCCAGCAGTGTTAGCGGGAGGGAAGACAATGAGCAGTTCTTC. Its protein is CASSVSGREDNEQFF.

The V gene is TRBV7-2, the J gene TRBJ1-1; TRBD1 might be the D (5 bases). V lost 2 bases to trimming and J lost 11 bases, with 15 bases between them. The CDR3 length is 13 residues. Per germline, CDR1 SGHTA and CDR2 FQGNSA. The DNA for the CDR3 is TGTGCCAGCAGCTTACTACCGGGACTTGGGGCTTTCTTT. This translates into CASSLLPGLGAFF.

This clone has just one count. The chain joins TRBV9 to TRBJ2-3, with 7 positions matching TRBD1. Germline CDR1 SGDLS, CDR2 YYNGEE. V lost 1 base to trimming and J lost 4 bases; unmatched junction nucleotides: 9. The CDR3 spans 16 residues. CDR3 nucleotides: TGTGCCAGCAGCGTAAGGTCAGGGGGTTTGGCAGATACGCAGTATTTT. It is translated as CASSVRSGGLADTQYF.

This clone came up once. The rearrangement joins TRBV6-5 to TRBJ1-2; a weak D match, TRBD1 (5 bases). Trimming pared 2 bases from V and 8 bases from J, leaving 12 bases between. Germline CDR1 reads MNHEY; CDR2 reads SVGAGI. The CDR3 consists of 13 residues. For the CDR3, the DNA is TGTGCCAGCAGTTACCAAAGGGGCCCCGGCTACACCTTC. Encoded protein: CASSYQRGPGYTF.